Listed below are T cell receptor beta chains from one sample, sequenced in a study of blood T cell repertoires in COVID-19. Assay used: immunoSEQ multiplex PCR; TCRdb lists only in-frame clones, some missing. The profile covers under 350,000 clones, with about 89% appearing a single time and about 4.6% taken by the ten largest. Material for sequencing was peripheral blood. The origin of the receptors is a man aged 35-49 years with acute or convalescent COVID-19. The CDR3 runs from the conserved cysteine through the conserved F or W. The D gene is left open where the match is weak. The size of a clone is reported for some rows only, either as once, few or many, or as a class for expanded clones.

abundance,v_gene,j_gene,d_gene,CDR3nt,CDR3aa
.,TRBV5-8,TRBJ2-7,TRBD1,TGTGCCAGCAGCTGGGACAGGGGAACTTCCTACGAGCAGTACTTC,CASSWDRGTSYEQYF
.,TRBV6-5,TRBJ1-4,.,TGTGCCAGCAGTTACGGAGGGGCTAATGAAAAACTGTTTTTT,CASSYGGANEKLFF
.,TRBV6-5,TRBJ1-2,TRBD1,TGTGCCATCGGCAGGACAGGGCCTAACTATGGCTACACCTTC,CAIGRTGPNYGYTF
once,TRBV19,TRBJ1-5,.,TGTGCCAGTAGGAGAGAAGAGAATAGCAATCAGCCCCAGCATTTT,CASRREENSNQPQHF
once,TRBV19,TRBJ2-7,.,TGTGCCAGTAGTATAGATCATCAGGCCCCCTACGAGCAGTACTTC,CASSIDHQAPYEQYF
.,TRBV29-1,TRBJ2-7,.,TGCAGCGTGAGATCTACAGGGATGCCCGAGCAGTACTTC,CSVRSTGMPEQYF
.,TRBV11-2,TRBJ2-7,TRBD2,TGTGCCAGCAGCTTAGATAGGTTGGGACTAGCGGGGGGTCTCGCCTACGAGCAGTACTTC,CASSLDRLGLAGGLAYEQYF
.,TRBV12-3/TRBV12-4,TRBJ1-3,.,TGTGCCAGCACCCCATCCGGAAACACCATATATTTT,CASTPSGNTIYF
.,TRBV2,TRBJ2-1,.,TGTGCCAGCAGTGAATGGAGGTTGGATGAGCAGTTCTTC,CASSEWRLDEQFF
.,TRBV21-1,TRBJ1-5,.,TGTGCCAGCAGCAATTGGCGGCAGGGGATGGACAATCAGCCCCAGCATTTT,CASSNWRQGMDNQPQHF
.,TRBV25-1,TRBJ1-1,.,TGTGCCAGCAGCGGGAACACTGAAGCTTTCTTT,CASSGNTEAFF
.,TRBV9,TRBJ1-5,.,TGTGCCAGCAGCCTGAGGGAGAATCAGCCCCAGCATTTT,CASSLRENQPQHF
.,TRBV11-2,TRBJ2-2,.,TGTGCCAGCAGCTTTTCGGGACAGAACACCGGGGAGCTGTTTTTT,CASSFSGQNTGELFF
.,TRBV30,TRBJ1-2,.,TGTGCCTGGAGTCCCGCAGGGGCCTACTATGGCTACACCTTC,CAWSPAGAYYGYTF
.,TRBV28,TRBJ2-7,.,TGTGCCAGCTTAAGCGGGCTCTACGAGCAGTACTTC,CASLSGLYEQYF
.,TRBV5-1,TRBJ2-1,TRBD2,TGCGCCAGCAGCTGGGGACTAGCGGGGGGACTATACAATGAGCAGTTCTTC,CASSWGLAGGLYNEQFF
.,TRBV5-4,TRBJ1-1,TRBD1,TGTGCCAGCGTGGGACAGGGGTCACACACTGAAGCTTTCTTT,CASVGQGSHTEAFF
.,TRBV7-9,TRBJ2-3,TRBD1,TGTGCCAGCAGCCGGGACAGGGGCACAGATACGCAGTATTTT,CASSRDRGTDTQYF
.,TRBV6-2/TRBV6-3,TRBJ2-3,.,TGTGCCAGCAGTTACGGGTGGACTTCGACGGACACAGATACGCAGTATTTT,CASSYGWTSTDTDTQYF
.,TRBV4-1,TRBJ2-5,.,TGCGCCAGCAGCCAACCAAGATCGAATGAACAGGGTGAGACCCAGTACTTC,CASSQPRSNEQGETQYF
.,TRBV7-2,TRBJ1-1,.,TGTGCCAGCAGCTTATGGGAGGGCACTGAAGCTTTCTTT,CASSLWEGTEAFF
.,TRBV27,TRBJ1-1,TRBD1,TGTGCCAGCAGTTTAGGGACAGTAGTCACTGAAGCTTTCTTT,CASSLGTVVTEAFF
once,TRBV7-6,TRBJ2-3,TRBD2,TGTGCCAGCAGCATATACGCCGGGACTAGCGACGCAGATACGCAGTATTTT,CASSIYAGTSDADTQYF
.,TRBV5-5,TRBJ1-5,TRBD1,TGTGCCAGCAGCTTACAGGGGGCGTGGAGCAATCAGCCCCAGCATTTT,CASSLQGAWSNQPQHF
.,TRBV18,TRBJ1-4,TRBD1,TGTGCCAGCTCACCGGGACAGGCTGAAAAACTGTTTTTT,CASSPGQAEKLFF